This T cell receptor (beta chain) comes out of a study of CD8+ T cells in alopecia areata. General observations from the study: Significant decreases in scalp clonality and expanded CD8+ clones followed tofacitinib treatment.

Indicated treatment: oral pan-JAK inhibitor, 5-10 mg twice daily. On this clone itself: Its antigen is not identified.

Extracted RNA was reverse transcribed into cDNA, the sequencing template. Clones were read by immunoSEQ multiplex PCR, and TCRdb kept only the in-frame ones, dropping some. The sample has around 180,000 clones, 50% to 70% seen once; the top ten hold about 1.3%. Germline V gene data show CDR1 as SGHTA and CDR2 as FQGNSA. The CDR3 is made up of 11 amino acids. The V end lost 2 bases, the J end lost 4 bases, and 3 bases lay between the germline ends. Sequenced here: CD4+ T cells sorted from blood, sampled around week 47, from a patient treated with tofacitinib. The TCR sequence derives from a human donor with alopecia areata. The chain carries TRBV7-2 and TRBJ2-7; D is undetermined. Here the CDR3 DNA reads TGTGCCAGCAGCTTATTATACGAGCAGTACTTC. Protein product: CASSLLYEQYF.